The rows below give T cell receptor beta chains drawn from one sample of a study of blood T cell repertoires in COVID-19. The protocol was immunoSEQ multiplex PCR, while the TCRdb copy is restricted to in-frame clones and leaves out a portion. In the table there are about 190,000 clones, approximately 90% of which are singletons. The sequenced sample was peripheral blood. These receptors were taken from a woman in her forties who had recovered from COVID-19. Each CDR3 is given with its conserved first and last residue. A D gene is named only where the DNA matches it firmly. The listing skips clone size in some rows; elsewhere it reads once, few, many or a size class.

TRBV18	TRBJ2-7	-	-	CASSPRSKTYEQYF	TGTGCCAGCTCACCCCGATCTAAGACATACGAGCAGTACTTC
TRBV30	TRBJ2-1	-	-	CAWRGMDSYNEQFF	TGTGCCTGGAGAGGGATGGACAGTTACAATGAGCAGTTCTTC
TRBV2	TRBJ2-5	-	-	CASSEGVQTQYF	TGTGCCAGCAGTGAGGGAGTCCAGACCCAGTACTTC
TRBV18	TRBJ1-2	-	-	CASGGDGSNYGYTF	TGTGCCAGCGGAGGGGACGGATCTAACTATGGCTACACCTTC
TRBV19	TRBJ2-7	-	-	CASSTRAGYYEQYF	TGTGCCAGTAGTACCCGGGCGGGGTACTACGAGCAGTACTTC
TRBV6-6	TRBJ2-2	-	TRBD1	CASSNTDRGLTGELFF	TGTGCCAGCAGTAATACGGACAGGGGATTGACCGGGGAGCTGTTTTTT
TRBV7-2	TRBJ2-3	-	TRBD1	CASSPIGQGATQYF	TGTGCCAGCAGCCCGATAGGACAGGGGGCTACGCAGTATTTT
TRBV6-6	TRBJ2-7	-	-	CASTTPSRSYEQYF	TGTGCCAGCACCACTCCGAGTCGAAGCTACGAGCAGTACTTC
TRBV4-3	TRBJ1-1	few	-	CASRSGVTEAFF	TGCGCCAGCAGGTCAGGGGTAACTGAAGCTTTCTTT
TRBV19	TRBJ1-1	-	TRBD1	CASSVQGKFAEAFF	TGTGCCAGTAGTGTACAGGGGAAGTTCGCTGAAGCTTTCTTT
TRBV18	TRBJ1-5	-	-	CASSPGAFSNQPQHF	TGTGCCAGCTCACCAGGAGCATTTAGCAATCAGCCCCAGCATTTT
TRBV24-1	TRBJ1-5	-	TRBD1	CATSEAGQGDNQPQHF	TGTGCCACCAGTGAGGCGGGACAGGGGGACAATCAGCCCCAGCATTTT
TRBV21-1	TRBJ1-6	-	-	CASSKADSPLHF	TGTGCCAGCAGCAAAGCCGATTCACCCCTCCACTTT